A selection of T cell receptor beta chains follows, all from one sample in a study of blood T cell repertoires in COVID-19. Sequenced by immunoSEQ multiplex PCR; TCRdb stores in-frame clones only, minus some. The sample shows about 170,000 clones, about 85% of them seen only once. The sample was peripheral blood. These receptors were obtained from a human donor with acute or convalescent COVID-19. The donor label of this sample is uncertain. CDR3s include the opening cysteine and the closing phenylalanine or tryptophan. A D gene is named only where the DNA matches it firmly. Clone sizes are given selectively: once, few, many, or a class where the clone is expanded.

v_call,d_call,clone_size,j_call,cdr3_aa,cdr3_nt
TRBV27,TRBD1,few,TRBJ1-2,CASSSATGPVFGYTF,TGTGCCAGCAGTTCCGCGACAGGGCCCGTTTTTGGCTACACCTTC
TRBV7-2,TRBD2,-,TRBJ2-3,CASSLATSGGREGTQYF,TGTGCCAGCAGCTTAGCGACTAGCGGGGGCCGCGAGGGGACGCAGTATTTT
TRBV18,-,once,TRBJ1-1,CASSTARDRRGGTEAFF,TGTGCCAGCTCAACCGCCCGCGACAGGCGGGGGGGCACTGAAGCTTTCTTT
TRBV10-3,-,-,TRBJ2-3,CAISESGPYSTDTQYF,TGTGCCATCAGTGAGTCGGGCCCGTATAGCACAGATACGCAGTATTTT
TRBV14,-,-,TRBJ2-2,CASSPLGGGLTGELFF,TGTGCCAGCAGCCCCCTCGGCGGGGGCCTAACCGGGGAGCTGTTTTTT
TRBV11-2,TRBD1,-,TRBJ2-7,CASSRTGETYEQYF,TGTGCCAGCAGCCGGACAGGGGAGACCTACGAGCAGTACTTC
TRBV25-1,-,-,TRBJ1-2,CASTLTGPLYGYTF,TGTGCCAGCACCCTGACAGGTCCACTCTATGGCTACACCTTC
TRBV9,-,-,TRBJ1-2,CASSAVEGGGYTF,TGTGCCAGCAGCGCAGTCGAAGGAGGGGGCTACACCTTC
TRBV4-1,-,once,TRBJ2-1,CASGLPYNEQFF,TGCGCCAGCGGACTTCCCTACAATGAGCAGTTCTTC
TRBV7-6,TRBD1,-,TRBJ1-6,CASSLDPPDRGYSPLHF,TGTGCCAGCAGCTTAGACCCTCCTGACAGGGGTTATTCACCCCTCCACTTT
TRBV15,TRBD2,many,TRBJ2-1,CATSRGSGGAPHEQFF,TGTGCCACCAGCAGAGGGAGCGGGGGCGCCCCCCACGAGCAGTTCTTC
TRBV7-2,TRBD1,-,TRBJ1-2,CASSGDRVGETF,TGTGCCAGCAGCGGAGACAGGGTGGGAGAGACCTTC
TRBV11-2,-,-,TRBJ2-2,CASRTRSLTGELFF,TGTGCCAGCAGGACTAGAAGTCTCACCGGGGAGCTGTTTTTT
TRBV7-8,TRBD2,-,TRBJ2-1,CASSPPGFGTSGVNEQFF,TGTGCCAGCAGCCCCCCGGGTTTTGGGACTAGCGGGGTCAATGAGCAGTTCTTC
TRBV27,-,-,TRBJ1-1,CASSLLGRVNTEAFF,TGTGCCAGCAGTTTACTGGGCAGGGTGAACACTGAAGCTTTCTTT
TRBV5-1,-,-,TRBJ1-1,CASSLAGGLNTEAFF,TGCGCCAGCAGCTTGGCCGGAGGCCTTAACACTGAAGCTTTCTTT